These T cell receptor beta chains were read from a single sample in a study of control samples from healthy donors and cancer patients. Here immunoSEQ multiplex PCR was the method, and the copy in TCRdb shows in-frame clones only, minus some. The sample has around 70,000 clones, 87% seen once. The sequenced material came from PBMCs. These receptors were taken from a woman aged 50 to 60 with head and neck cancer. Both conserved end residues are part of each CDR3. Fields, in order: D gene, clone size, V gene, J gene, CDR3 DNA, CDR3 protein. The D gene is left open where the match is weak. Clone size, where shown, is once, few, many, or a class for clones that have expanded.

>-|-|TRBV5-6|TRBJ1-6
TGTGCCAGCAGCTTGGGTAGGGCTGGAGGCCTCCACTTT
CASSLGRAGGLHF
>-|-|TRBV19|TRBJ2-5
TGTGCCAGTAGTACCCGGACTACTCCGGAGACCCAGTACTTC
CASSTRTTPETQYF
>TRBD2|-|TRBV28|TRBJ2-7
TGTGCCAGCAGGGGACTATTCCTTTACGAGCAGTACTTC
CASRGLFLYEQYF
>-|-|TRBV2|TRBJ2-5
TGTGCCAGCATATGGGATTTAGGACAGCAAGAGACCCAGTACTTC
CASIWDLGQQETQYF
>-|-|TRBV14|TRBJ2-1
TGTGCCAGCAGCCAAAGGTTCGACAATGAGCAGTTCTTC
CASSQRFDNEQFF
>-|few|TRBV7-9|TRBJ1-5
TGTGCCAGCAGCCCGGACACCGCTGGGGAGTCCCAGCATTTT
CASSPDTAGESQHF
>-|-|TRBV24-1|TRBJ2-3
TGTGCCACCAGTCACACGGACAGATTCACAGATACGCAGTATTTT
CATSHTDRFTDTQYF
>TRBD1|once|TRBV4-3|TRBJ2-2
TGCGCCAGCAGCCAAGATAAGGGACAGGAGAACACCGGGGAGCTGTTTTTT
CASSQDKGQENTGELFF
>-|few|TRBV9|TRBJ2-5
TGTGCCAGCAGCGTAGTAGGAGATTACCAAGAGACCCAGTACTTC
CASSVVGDYQETQYF
>-|-|TRBV6-1|TRBJ1-5
TGTGCCAGCAGTGAAAGGTTGTTCGCAGGGTCCAATAGCAATCAGCCCCAGCATTTT
CASSERLFAGSNSNQPQHF
>TRBD1|-|TRBV2|TRBJ2-5
TGTGCCAGCAGTGGAGACAGGGCAGAGACCCAGTACTTC
CASSGDRAETQYF
>-|-|TRBV7-8|TRBJ1-6
TGTGCCAGCAGCCTAGACAGCTGGAATTCACCCCTCCACTTT
CASSLDSWNSPLHF
>-|medium-sized|TRBV10-1|TRBJ2-2
TGCGCCAGCAGTGGTGGCGGGGAGCTGTTTTTT
CASSGGGELFF
>TRBD1|-|TRBV5-1|TRBJ1-2
TGCGCCAGCAGCTTGGAATCAGGGGGCGTTGATGGCTACACCTTC
CASSLESGGVDGYTF
>-|-|TRBV28|TRBJ2-7
TGTGCCAGCAGTTTATCTCACGGTTTACCCTACGAGCAGTACTTC
CASSLSHGLPYEQYF
>-|-|TRBV7-2|TRBJ2-5
TGTGCCAGCAGCTTAGCAGCGACGGAGACCCAGTACTTC
CASSLAATETQYF
>TRBD1|-|TRBV4-1|TRBJ2-2
TGCGCCAGCAGCCCACCACAGGGGACCGGGGAGCTGTTTTTT
CASSPPQGTGELFF
>-|-|TRBV5-4|TRBJ2-2
TGTGCCAGCAGCTTGGCCCCTAGCCGGATGGCCGGGGAGCTGTTTTTT
CASSLAPSRMAGELFF
>-|-|TRBV7-9|TRBJ2-2
TGTGCCAGCAGCGGGAGCCGGGACTCAGGAGGAGGTACCGGGGAGCTGTTTTTT
CASSGSRDSGGGTGELFF
>-|-|TRBV28|TRBJ1-4
TGTGCCAGCAGTTTCGGGGGGGTGTCAGGGCGCGAAAAACTGTTTTTT
CASSFGGVSGREKLFF
>TRBD2|-|TRBV28|TRBJ2-1
TGTGCCAGCAGTTCGCCTCGGACTAGCGGGGGCACCAATGAGCAGTTCTTC
CASSSPRTSGGTNEQFF
>-|-|TRBV6-5|TRBJ1-6
TGTGCCAGCAGTTCACGTCGGGGAGGGAGTGGCTCACCCCTCCACTTT
CASSSRRGGSGSPLHF
>TRBD1|-|TRBV6-4|TRBJ2-3
TGTGCCAGCAGTGACCGGGGACAGACAGATACGCAGTATTTT
CASSDRGQTDTQYF
>TRBD1|-|TRBV5-4|TRBJ1-6
TGTGCCAGCAGCTCGGACAGGGGAAAGTCACCCCTCCACTTT
CASSSDRGKSPLHF
>TRBD2|-|TRBV7-6|TRBJ2-5
TGTGCCAGCAGCTTAAACAGGGGCGGGGGGGCGGAGACCCAGTACTTC
CASSLNRGGGAETQYF
>-|once|TRBV9|TRBJ2-6
TGTGCCAGCAGCCCCGACCGAGGAGCTGGGGCCAACGTCCTGACTTTC
CASSPDRGAGANVLTF
>-|-|TRBV5-5|TRBJ2-7
TGTGCCAGCAGATGGGGGGAGGGGGACCGTGGGTCCTACGAGCAGTACTTC
CASRWGEGDRGSYEQYF
>TRBD2|-|TRBV15|TRBJ2-1
TGTGCCACCAGCTTCCGACCGGGACTAGGCCAGTTCTTC
CATSFRPGLGQFF
>-|-|TRBV9|TRBJ2-4
TGTGCCAGCAGCGTAGGGAAGGAGAACAAAAACATTCAGTACTTC
CASSVGKENKNIQYF
>TRBD2|-|TRBV7-2|TRBJ2-1
TGTGCCAGCAGCTCTAGCGGGCAACCTTACAATGAGCAGTTCTTC
CASSSSGQPYNEQFF
>TRBD1|-|TRBV6-2/TRBV6-3|TRBJ2-7
TGTGCCAGCAGTTCCCCCCGGGACAGGGATACCTACGAGCAGTACTTC
CASSSPRDRDTYEQYF
>TRBD1|-|TRBV28|TRBJ1-2
TGTGCCAGCAGTAGGGGGCCAGGCTATGGCTACACCTTC
CASSRGPGYGYTF
>TRBD1|-|TRBV3-1/TRBV3-2|TRBJ2-2
TGTGCCAGCAGCCAAGAGAAGGGAGCTACAGGGGCCGGGGAGCTGTTTTTT
CASSQEKGATGAGELFF
>TRBD1|-|TRBV19|TRBJ1-4
TGTGCCAGTAGTATGGGACAGGAGGCCGAAAAACTGTTTTTT
CASSMGQEAEKLFF
>-|-|TRBV6-6|TRBJ2-7
TGTGCCAGCAGTTACTCCCCGGGGCAGGTCTACGAGCAGTACTTC
CASSYSPGQVYEQYF
>TRBD1|few|TRBV5-4|TRBJ2-2
TGTGCCAGCAGCTCCGACAGGGTTGCGGAGCTGTTTTTT
CASSSDRVAELFF
>TRBD1|-|TRBV6-5|TRBJ2-1
TGTGCCAGCAGCGTCACAGGGGATCCCTACAATGAGCAGTTCTTC
CASSVTGDPYNEQFF
>TRBD2|few|TRBV15|TRBJ2-3
TGTGCCACCAGCCGTATAGCGGGGGGCCCTCACCGGTATCCGAATACGCAGTATTTT
CATSRIAGGPHRYPNTQYF
>-|-|TRBV7-3|TRBJ2-3
TGTGCCAGCAGCTTACAAGTCACAGATACGCAGTATTTT
CASSLQVTDTQYF
>TRBD1|once|TRBV28|TRBJ1-2
TGTGCCAGCAGTTTCCGGGACAGTCGTATGGATGGCTACACCTTC
CASSFRDSRMDGYTF
>-|-|TRBV3-1/TRBV3-2|TRBJ1-1
TGTGCCAGCAGCCAATTCGTCGGGAACACTGAAGCTTTCTTT
CASSQFVGNTEAFF
>-|-|TRBV7-9|TRBJ2-2
TGTGCCAGCAGCTTAACAAACGCGAACACCGGGGAGCTGTTTTTT
CASSLTNANTGELFF
>TRBD2|-|TRBV9|TRBJ2-3
TGTGCCAGCAGCTCCCTGGGAGGGGTGAGCACAGATACGCAGTATTTT
CASSSLGGVSTDTQYF
>TRBD1|-|TRBV30|TRBJ1-5
TGTGCCTGGAGCCAGGGGGCAAGAAGCAATCAGCCCCAGCATTTT
CAWSQGARSNQPQHF
>TRBD1|-|TRBV2|TRBJ1-2
TGTGCCAGCAGTGAGGGGACAGGGAACTATGGCTACACCTTC
CASSEGTGNYGYTF
>-|-|TRBV28|TRBJ1-3
TGTGCCAGCAGTCAGGGCCGGGCTGGAAACACCATATATTTT
CASSQGRAGNTIYF
>TRBD1|-|TRBV6-2/TRBV6-3|TRBJ2-7
TGTGCCAGCAGTCAGCCCGGGGACAGGGTCTGCGAGCAGTACTTC
CASSQPGDRVCEQYF
>TRBD2|-|TRBV30|TRBJ2-5
TGTGCCTGGAGTGTGACTAGCGGTCAACAAGAGACCCAGTACTTC
CAWSVTSGQQETQYF
>TRBD1|few|TRBV6-5|TRBJ2-7
TGTGCCAGCAGCCAGGGACAGTCCTACGAGCAGTACTTC
CASSQGQSYEQYF
>-|-|TRBV2|TRBJ2-5
TGTGCCAGCAGGGGGAATGAGGAGACCCAGTACTTC
CASRGNEETQYF
>-|-|TRBV5-1|TRBJ2-5
TGCGCCAGCAGCTTTGGTAATTCCCAAGAGACCCAGTACTTC
CASSFGNSQETQYF
>-|-|TRBV7-2|TRBJ2-7
TGTGCCAGCAGCCCAGACAGGACTCACCGTCGGGACGAGCAGTACTTC
CASSPDRTHRRDEQYF
>TRBD2|-|TRBV6-8|TRBJ2-2
TGTGCCAGCAGTCCCTACGCGGGGGGGCCCCGTGGCGGGGAGCTGTTTTTT
CASSPYAGGPRGGELFF
>-|-|TRBV5-5|TRBJ1-1
TGTGCCAGCAGCTCCCTCCGACAGTTGAACACTGAAGCTTTCTTT
CASSSLRQLNTEAFF
>-|once|TRBV5-1|TRBJ2-1
TGCGCCAGCAGCTTGGACTCAAGCTCCTACAATGAGCAGTTCTTC
CASSLDSSSYNEQFF
>TRBD1|-|TRBV28|TRBJ2-7
TGTGCCAGCAGTTTCCTCGACAGGGCCGAGCAGTACTTC
CASSFLDRAEQYF
>TRBD2|-|TRBV10-3|TRBJ2-5
TGTGCCATCAGGGGTAGCGGGGGGGCCGAGGAGACCCAGTACTTC
CAIRGSGGAEETQYF
>-|medium-sized|TRBV19|TRBJ1-2
TGTGCCAGTAGGCCCGGTGGACAAGTGGGGCATGGCTACACCTTC
CASRPGGQVGHGYTF
>-|once|TRBV11-2|TRBJ2-7
TGTGCCAGCAGCTCTCAGGGGCGAACCTACGAGCAGTACTTC
CASSSQGRTYEQYF